A single sample is the source of the 32 T cell receptor beta chains below, sequenced in a study of T cells expressing NK-cell markers. Reanalyzing the 5' RACE reads, TCRdb keeps one entry per CDR3 protein, without DNA. There are around 180,000 distinct CDR3 sequences in the sample, with around 20% held by the top ten. Sequenced sample: blood T cells: a sorted CD56 or NKG2C T cell subset, CD4+ or CD8+ T cells, or bulk PBMC T cells (not recorded which). These receptors all come from a man aged 18 to 69 in good health.

The gene calls are TRBV20-1 and TRBJ2-5. The CDR3 is 12 residues long. CDR1 and CDR2 (germline): DFQATT, SNEGSKA (reference sequence). The CDR3 is CSARFFQETQYF.

The rearrangement joins TRBV2 to TRBJ1-4. This CDR3 is 19 amino acids long. CDR1 and CDR2 (germline): SNHLY, FYNNEI. The CDR3 is CASSEFGIWELATNEKLFF.

This rearrangement joins TRBV12-3 or TRBV12-4 to TRBJ2-1. This CDR3 region has 14 residues. The CDR3 spells CASVNSFSYNEQFF.

Here the CDR3 reads CASSGRQGWNSPLHF. The chain has TRBV9 and TRBJ1-6; checking the TCRdb D call of TRBD1 is not possible without DNA. CDR1 is SGDLS, CDR2 YYNGEE, per germline. This CDR3 has 15 residues.

The chain is built from TRBV29-1 and TRBJ2-7. This CDR3 is built from 12 residues. Per the germline V gene, CDR1 is SQVTM and CDR2 is ANQGSEA. CDR3 sequence: CSVVVGNYEQYF.

The J gene is TRBJ1-5, the V gene TRBV12-3 or TRBV12-4; TCRdb returns TRBD1, unconfirmable since there is no DNA. The CDR3 totals 16 residues. The CDR3 reads CASSLSESRRGSRLHF.

The CDR3 loop reads CASSLMGDIIQETQYF. The rearrangement links TRBV13 to TRBJ2-5; TCRdb proposes TRBD1, but this gene call is untestable without DNA. Looked up from germline, CDR1 is PRHDT and CDR2 is FYEKMQ (reference sequence). This CDR3 has 16 amino acids.

This sequence joins TRBV5-4 and TRBJ2-2; checking the TCRdb D call of TRBD1 is not possible without DNA. Germline V CDR1 and CDR2: SGHNT, YYREEE (reference sequence). CDR3 length equals 15 residues. CDR3 sequence: CASSTRGGETGELFF. Full variable domain (remainder filled in from reference TRBV5-4 and TRBJ2-2): ETGVTQSPTHLIKTRGQQVTLRCSSQSGHNTVSWYQQALGQGPQFIFQYYREEENGRGNFPPRFSGLQFPNYSSELNVNALELDDSALYLCASSTRGGETGELFFGEGSRLTVL.

The chain is built from TRBV19 and TRBJ2-1; with no DNA, the TCRdb D assignment of TRBD1 cannot be verified. The CDR3 covers 14 residues. The germline CDR1 and CDR2 sequences are LNHDA and SQIVND (reference sequence). CDR3: CASSRTVTYNEQFF.

The chain uses TRBV3-1 and TRBJ1-3; the TCRdb D gene call, TRBD1, has no DNA to confirm it. The CDR3 totals 17 residues. Germline loops: CDR1 LGHDT, CDR2 YNNKEL (reference sequence). The CDR3 loop is CASSQDQWDGDGNTIYF.

The chain carries TRBV2 and TRBJ1-6. The V gene's germline CDR1 is SNHLY and CDR2 FYNNEI. The CDR3 runs to 15 residues. CDR3 amino acids: CASQGRAVYNSPLHF.

The chain recombines TRBV5-1 with TRBJ2-7. The CDR3 loop spans 15 amino acids. The germline CDR1 and CDR2 sequences are SGHRS and YFSETQ. The CDR3 sequence: CASSLEPMAEHEQYF. The complete variable domain, with remaining parts taken from reference TRBV5-1 and TRBJ2-7, reads KAGVTQTPRYLIKTRGQQVTLSCSPISGHRSVSWYQQTPGQGLQFLFEYFSETQRNKGNFPGRFSGRQFSNSRSEMNVSTLELGDSALYLCASSLEPMAEHEQYFGPGTRLTVT.

The chain is built from TRBV6-6 and TRBJ2-5. CDR1 is MNHNY and CDR2 is SVGAGI in the germline V gene (reference sequence). This CDR3 spans 12 amino acids. The CDR3 region is CASREYQETQYF.

The CDR3 is CASSVGRAPSYEQYF. This chain joins TRBV13 and TRBJ2-7. Germline CDR1 is PRHDT and CDR2 is FYEKMQ (reference sequence). CDR3 size: 15 residues. Drawing the rest from reference TRBV13 and TRBJ2-7, the complete variable domain is AAGVIQSPRHLIKEKRETATLKCYPIPRHDTVYWYQQGPGQDPQFLISFYEKMQSDKGSIPDRFSAQQFSDYHSELNMSSLELGDSALYFCASSVGRAPSYEQYFGPGTRLTVT.

This CDR3 reads CASSVQRGGTDTQYF. J is TRBJ2-3 and V is TRBV2; TCRdb lists TRBD2, though no DNA is available to test this call. Germline values: CDR1 SNHLY, CDR2 FYNNEI. CDR3 size: 15 residues.

This chain's CDR3 is CASSEFRSSQETQYF. The chain employs TRBV25-1 and TRBJ2-5. The CDR3 length is 15 residues. Looked up from germline, CDR1 is MGHDK and CDR2 is SYGVNS.

The J gene is TRBJ1-4, the V gene TRBV6-5. This CDR3 is 16 amino acids long. CDR1 and CDR2 (germline): MNHEY, SVGAGI. CDR3 protein: CASSYSGVMGNEKLFF.

This CDR3 is CASSSGGQYYEQYF. This chain joins TRBV5-1 and TRBJ2-7; the D call of TRBD1 rests on TCRdb alone, since no DNA is present to check it. CDR3 size: 14 residues. Germline assignment: CDR1 SGHRS and CDR2 YFSETQ.

V usage is TRBV11-2 and J usage is TRBJ2-3. CDR3 length equals 15 residues. In germline, CDR1 is SGHAT, CDR2 FQNNGV. CDR3 protein: CASSSTSVDADTQYF.

The genes are TRBV29-1 and TRBJ1-5; TCRdb's D call of TRBD1 is untestable without DNA. The CDR3 consists of 14 residues. Germline-derived CDR1 and CDR2 are SQVTM and ANQGSEA. This chain's CDR3 is CSVRGQGGNQPQHF.

The V call is TRBV23-1, the J call TRBJ2-7; as DNA is missing, the TRBD1 call by TCRdb cannot be tested. TRBV23-1 is annotated as an ORF whose role is uncertain. This CDR3 region has 12 residues. The CDR3 loop reads CASSPPLLEQYF.

The chain carries TRBV3-1 and TRBJ2-5; TCRdb gives TRBD2 as the D gene, but with no DNA this cannot be confirmed. CDR1 LGHDT and CDR2 YNNKEL come from the germline V gene (reference sequence). The CDR3 consists of 18 residues. CDR3 protein: CASSHGIGSGVRQETQYF.

The chain joins TRBV4-1 to TRBJ2-1; TCRdb's D call of TRBD1 is untestable without DNA. This CDR3 region has 17 residues. CDR1 and CDR2 from the germline V gene are MGHRA and YSYEKL. The CDR3 sequence: CASSQDSVGGPGNEQFF.

CDR3 loop: CASSLSGNTIYF. The gene calls are TRBV5-5 and TRBJ1-3. This CDR3 is built from 12 residues. Germline V gene lookup returns CDR1 SGHKS and CDR2 YYEKEE (reference sequence).

V usage is TRBV5-6 and J usage is TRBJ1-5. The CDR3 has 14 residues. CDR1 and CDR2 (germline): SGHDT, YYEEEE. This CDR3 is CASSLRGFYQPQHF.

The CDR3 loop reads CASSSGPGDTQYF. The V gene is TRBV6-5, the J gene TRBJ2-3. The germline CDR1 and CDR2 sequences are MNHEY and SVGAGI. The CDR3 covers 13 residues.

The rearrangement joins TRBV28 to TRBJ2-7; TCRdb indicates TRBD2, and absent DNA this call remains unverified. This CDR3 comprises 14 residues. CDR1 MDHEN and CDR2 SYDVKM come from the germline V gene. The CDR3 loop reads CASRLTGLTHEQYF.

V is TRBV7-9 and J is TRBJ2-1. CDR3 length: 15 amino acids. Germline assignment: CDR1 SEHNR and CDR2 FQNEAQ (reference sequence). CDR3 sequence reads: CASSLAAESYNEQFF.

The rearrangement uses TRBV12-3 or TRBV12-4 and TRBJ2-2. CDR3 length: 15 amino acids. The CDR3 sequence is CASSLFQENTGELFF.

This clonotype is identified as medium-sized (0.01 to 0.1%) from frequency. The chain recombines TRBV5-5 with TRBJ2-1; the TCRdb call, TRBD2, lacks DNA for checking. Germline CDR1 SGHKS, CDR2 YYEKEE (reference sequence). CDR3 size: 16 residues. The CDR3 spells CASSLGASGGAYEQFF.

This chain uses TRBV5-4 with TRBJ2-7; as DNA is missing, the TRBD1 call by TCRdb cannot be tested. The CDR3 covers 15 residues. Germline values: CDR1 SGHNT, CDR2 YYREEE (reference sequence). This chain's CDR3 is CASSLGDRGTREQYF.

This rearrangement joins TRBV7-6 to TRBJ2-3; TCRdb lists TRBD1, though no DNA is available to test this call. The CDR3 has 15 residues. Germline V CDR1 and CDR2: SGHVS, FNYEAQ. CDR3 sequence: CASSPTAGVLDTQYF.